This TCR beta chain appears in the sequencing data of a study of OX40 agonist ivuxolimab in advanced cancers. For the study at large: Among those enrolled, mean age was about 62 years (range roughly 20 to 85) and less than 90% were male. Patients with prior anti-PD-1, anti-PD-L1 or anti-CTLA-4 therapy were eligible; approximately 37% had some.

Per the germline V gene, CDR1 is SGHAT and CDR2 is FQNNGV. This CDR3 is 14 amino acids long. Trimming cost V 5 bases and J 6 bases; bases outside gene matches: 8. Profiling relied on immunoSEQ multiplex PCR, and the TCRdb table lists in-frame clones only, not all of them. The sample includes 40,000 to 55,000 clones, about 90% seen only once; the top ten take around 3.3%. The receptor was isolated from an adult with an advanced solid tumor such as melanoma, head and neck, liver or kidney cancer. The source material was CD4+ or CD8+ T cells sorted from blood, sampled in a trial of the OX40 agonist ivuxolimab. V gene TRBV11-2 combines with J gene TRBJ2-7; 9 bases map to TRBD2. The CDR3 protein is CASSVSGSTAEQYF. Here the CDR3 DNA reads TGTGCCAGCAGCGTTAGCGGGAGTACCGCCGAGCAGTACTTC.